Reported below is one T cell receptor beta chain. An end of the junction differs from the germline gene, which may be a read error. This sample includes further DNA sequences coding for the same CDR3. Here immunoSEQ multiplex PCR was the method, and the copy in TCRdb shows in-frame clones only, minus some. The profile shows roughly 400,000 clones, 90% of them singletons. The data are from a study of control samples from healthy donors and cancer patients. The CDR3 runs 17 residues. The germline gives CDR1 SNHLY, CDR2 FYNNEI. Sequenced: PBMCs. This TCR derives from a man aged 40-49 years with head and neck cancer. The chain carries TRBV2 and TRBJ2-2; D assignment may be TRBD1 or TRBD2 (5 bases each). The CDR3 here is CASSEEEDTTNTGELFF. In DNA, the CDR3 is TGTGCCAGCAGTGAAGAGGAGGACACGACTAACACCGGGGAGTTGTTTTTT. The variable domain in full, with the rest retrieved from reference TRBV2 and TRBJ2-2, is EPEVTQTPSHQVTQMGQEVILRCVPISNHLYFYWYRQILGQKVEFLVSFYNNEISEKSEIFDDQFSVERPDGSNFTLKIRSTKLEDSAMYFCASSEEEDTTNTGELFFGEGSRLTVL.